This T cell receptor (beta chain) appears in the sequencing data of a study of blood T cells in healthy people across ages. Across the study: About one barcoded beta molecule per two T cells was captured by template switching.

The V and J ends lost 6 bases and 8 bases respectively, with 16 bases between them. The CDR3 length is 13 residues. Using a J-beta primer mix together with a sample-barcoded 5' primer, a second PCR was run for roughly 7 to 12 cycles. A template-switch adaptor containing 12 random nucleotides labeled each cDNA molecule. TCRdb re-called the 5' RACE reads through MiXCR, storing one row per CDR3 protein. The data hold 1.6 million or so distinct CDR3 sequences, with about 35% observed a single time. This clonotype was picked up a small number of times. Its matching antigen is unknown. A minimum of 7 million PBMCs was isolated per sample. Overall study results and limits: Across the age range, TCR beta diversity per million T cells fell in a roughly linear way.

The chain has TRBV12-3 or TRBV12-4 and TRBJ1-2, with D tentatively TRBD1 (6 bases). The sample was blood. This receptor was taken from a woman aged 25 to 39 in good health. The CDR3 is CASSPEGGKGYTF. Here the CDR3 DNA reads TGTGCCAGCAGCCCCGAGGGGGGGAAGGGCTACACCTTC.